This paragraph reports one T cell receptor beta chain. This record comes from a study of PD-1 blockade in mismatch repair-deficient tumors. The CDR3 length is 20 residues. With V trimmed by 0 bases and J by 0 bases, 5 bases remained unmatched. In germline, CDR1 is LGHNT, CDR2 FRNRAP. Produced via immunoSEQ multiplex PCR; TCRdb's table is partial and in-frame only. The table shows 100,000 or so clones, with about four fifths occurring only once. The source material was peripheral blood, sampled approximately 36 weeks after starting pembrolizumab. The receptor's source is an adult with mismatch repair-deficient cancer. The chain couples TRBV12-5 to TRBJ2-6, with 13 bases matching TRBD2. CDR3 residues: CASGLVPGLAGVSGANVLTF. CDR3 bases: TGTGCTAGTGGTTTGGTCCCCGGACTAGCGGGAGTCTCTGGGGCCAACGTCCTGACTTTC.